This is a list of T cell receptor beta chains from one sample in a study of blood T cell repertoires in COVID-19. Measured with immunoSEQ multiplex PCR; TCRdb has only the in-frame clones, and not every one. Counted here are about 260,000 clones, under 90% occurring once; the ten biggest clones make up approximately 9%. Sequencing was done on a sample of peripheral blood. Receptors originate from a human donor in a cohort sampled during active COVID-19. CDR3s include the opening cysteine and the closing phenylalanine or tryptophan. The D gene is left open where the match is weak. Size tells how often a clone was seen (once, few, many) or the class of an expanded clone, and some rows leave it out.

v_call	d_call	cdr3_length	clone_size	j_call	cdr3_nt	cdr3_aa
TRBV7-7	.	13	.	TRBJ2-3	TGTGCTAGCAGCTTTACAGTCCCAGATACGCAGTATTTT	CASSFTVPDTQYF
TRBV2	.	12	.	TRBJ1-6	TGTGCCAGCAGACAGGGAACTTCACCCCTCCACTTT	CASRQGTSPLHF
TRBV6-5	TRBD1	14	.	TRBJ1-6	TGTGCCAGCAGAGGGACAGGGTATAATTCACCCCTCCACTTT	CASRGTGYNSPLHF
TRBV3-1/TRBV3-2	TRBD2	15	.	TRBJ2-3	TGTGCCAGCAGCCAAGTCGCGGGGGGGACAGATACGCAGTATTTT	CASSQVAGGTDTQYF
TRBV9	.	13	.	TRBJ1-2	TGTGCCAGCGGAGCAGGGGTGAGTCATGGCTACACCTTC	CASGAGVSHGYTF
TRBV15	.	15	many	TRBJ1-5	TGTGCCACCAGCAGACGTGCGGGAGTTCGACAGCCCCAGCATTTT	CATSRRAGVRQPQHF
TRBV7-2	TRBD1	15	.	TRBJ2-7	TGTGCCAGCAGCTCGTCGACAGGGAAGGTTTTGATGCAGTACTTC	CASSSSTGKVLMQYF
TRBV19	.	13	once	TRBJ1-1	TGTGCCACTAAGACAGAGATGAACACTGAAGCTTTCTTT	CATKTEMNTEAFF
TRBV3-1/TRBV3-2	TRBD1	15	.	TRBJ2-7	TGTGCCAGCAGCCGCTATGACAGGGGAGTGTACGAGCAGTACTTC	CASSRYDRGVYEQYF
TRBV9	TRBD1	16	.	TRBJ2-3	TGTGCCAGCAGCTTTCCGGGACAGGGGGCCACAGATACGCAGTATTTT	CASSFPGQGATDTQYF
TRBV6-1	.	15	.	TRBJ1-5	TGTGCCAGCAGTGAGAGGGACACGGGGAATCAGCCCCAGCATTTT	CASSERDTGNQPQHF
TRBV6-6	.	12	.	TRBJ2-7	TGTGCCAGCAGCCCGGGTGGTTTTAAGCAGTACTTC	CASSPGGFKQYF
TRBV29-1	.	10	once	TRBJ1-2	TGCAGCGTTGCGGACTATGGCTACACCTTC	CSVADYGYTF
TRBV11-2	TRBD1	16	.	TRBJ2-7	TGTGCCAGCAGCTTTCGAGTGGCAGGGGGTTCGGGCGAGCAGTACTTC	CASSFRVAGGSGEQYF
TRBV19	.	13	once	TRBJ2-2	TGTGCCAGTAGTACCGGACTCTACGGGGAGCTGTTTTTT	CASSTGLYGELFF
TRBV27	.	19	.	TRBJ2-4	TGTGCCAGCAGTTCCTCCCCCACAGGTCTTAAGCAAGCCAAAAACATTCAGTACTTC	CASSSSPTGLKQAKNIQYF
TRBV5-4	.	16	.	TRBJ1-2	TGTGCCAGCAGCTTGGGTGGGAGAGGAGCTAACTATGGCTACACCTTC	CASSLGGRGANYGYTF
TRBV19	.	14	.	TRBJ1-2	TGTGCCAGTAGTGTGGACGGAGGCTTCTATGGCTACACCTTC	CASSVDGGFYGYTF
TRBV19	TRBD1	16	.	TRBJ1-1	TGTGCCAGTAGTCCACGATCCGGGACAGGGGGGACTGAAGCTTTCTTT	CASSPRSGTGGTEAFF
TRBV7-8	.	15	.	TRBJ1-5	TGTGCCAGCAGCTTAGACAGGGTAGGCAATCAGCCCCAGCATTTT	CASSLDRVGNQPQHF
TRBV5-6	.	11	.	TRBJ2-1	TGTGCCAGTGATAGGGGTAATGAGCAGTTCTTC	CASDRGNEQFF
TRBV28	TRBD1	13	.	TRBJ1-2	TGTGCCAGCAGGTCAGGGACAGCTAATGGCTACACCTTC	CASRSGTANGYTF